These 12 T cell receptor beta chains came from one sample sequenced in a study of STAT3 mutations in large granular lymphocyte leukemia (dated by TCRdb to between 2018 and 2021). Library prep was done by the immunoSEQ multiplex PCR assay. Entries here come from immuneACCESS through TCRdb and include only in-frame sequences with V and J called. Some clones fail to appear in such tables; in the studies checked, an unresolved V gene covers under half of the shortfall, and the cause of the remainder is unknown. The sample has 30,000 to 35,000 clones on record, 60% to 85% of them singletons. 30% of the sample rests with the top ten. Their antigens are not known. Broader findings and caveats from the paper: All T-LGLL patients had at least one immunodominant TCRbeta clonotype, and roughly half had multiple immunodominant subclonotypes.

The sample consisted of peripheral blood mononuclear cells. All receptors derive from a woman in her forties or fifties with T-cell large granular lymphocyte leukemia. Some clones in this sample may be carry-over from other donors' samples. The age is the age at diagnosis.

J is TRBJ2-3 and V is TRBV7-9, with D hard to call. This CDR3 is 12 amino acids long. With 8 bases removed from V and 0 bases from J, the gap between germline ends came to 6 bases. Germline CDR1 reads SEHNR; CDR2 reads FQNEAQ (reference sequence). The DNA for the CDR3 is TGTGCCAGCCGCTCTAGCACAGATACGCAGTATTTT. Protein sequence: CASRSSTDTQYF.

CDR3 in amino acids: CASSNQRGRGNTEAFF. The DNA of the CDR3 is TGTGCCAGCTCTAACCAGCGGGGTCGGGGGAACACTGAAGCTTTCTTT. The chain links TRBV18 to TRBJ1-1, with D unclear. The CDR3 spans 16 residues. The germline V gene has CDR1 KGHSH and CDR2 LQKENI. Between the trimmed V and J ends, which lost 6 bases and 1 base, there was a span of 18 bases.

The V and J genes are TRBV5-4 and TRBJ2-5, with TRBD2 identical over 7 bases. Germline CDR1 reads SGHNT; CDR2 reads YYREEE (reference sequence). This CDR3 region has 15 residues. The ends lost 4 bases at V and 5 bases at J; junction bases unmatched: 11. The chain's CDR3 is CASSPRRGDSETQYF. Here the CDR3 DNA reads TGTGCCAGCAGCCCAAGACGGGGGGACTCGGAGACCCAGTACTTC.

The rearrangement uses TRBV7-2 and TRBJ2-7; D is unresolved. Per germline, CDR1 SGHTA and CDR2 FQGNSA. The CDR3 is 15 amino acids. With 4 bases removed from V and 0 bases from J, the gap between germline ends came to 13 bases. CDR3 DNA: TGTGCCAGCAGCTATGGCGGCCCTAGCTCCTACGAGCAGTACTTC. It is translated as CASSYGGPSSYEQYF.

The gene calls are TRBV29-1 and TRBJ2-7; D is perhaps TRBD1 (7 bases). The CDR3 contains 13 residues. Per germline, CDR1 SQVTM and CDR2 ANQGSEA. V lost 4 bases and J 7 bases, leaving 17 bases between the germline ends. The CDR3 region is CSVGSGQGGEQYF. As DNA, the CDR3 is TGCAGCGTTGGCTCCGGGCAGGGGGGTGAGCAGTACTTC.

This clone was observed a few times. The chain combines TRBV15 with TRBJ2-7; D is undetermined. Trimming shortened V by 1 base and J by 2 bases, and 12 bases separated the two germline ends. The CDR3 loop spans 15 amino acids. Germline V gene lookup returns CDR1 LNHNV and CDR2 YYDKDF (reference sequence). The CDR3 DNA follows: TGTGCCACCAGCAGAGGAATAGAGATTACCTACGAGCAGTACTTC. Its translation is CATSRGIEITYEQYF.

In DNA form, the CDR3 reads TGTGCCAGCAGCTTAGTTTACAGAGGGGGTGAGCAGTTCTTC. It specifies CASSLVYRGGEQFF. The V gene is TRBV7-2, the J gene TRBJ2-1, with D perhaps matching TRBD1 (6 bases). Deletions cut 1 base from V and 9 bases from J, with 13 bases between. There are 14 residues in the CDR3. The germline gives CDR1 SGHTA, CDR2 FQGNSA.

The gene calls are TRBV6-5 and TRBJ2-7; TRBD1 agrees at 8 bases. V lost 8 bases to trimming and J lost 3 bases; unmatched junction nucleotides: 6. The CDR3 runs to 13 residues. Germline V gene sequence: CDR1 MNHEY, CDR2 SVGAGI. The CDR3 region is CASAKDRGYEQYF. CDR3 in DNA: TGTGCCAGCGCTAAAGACAGGGGCTACGAGCAGTACTTC.

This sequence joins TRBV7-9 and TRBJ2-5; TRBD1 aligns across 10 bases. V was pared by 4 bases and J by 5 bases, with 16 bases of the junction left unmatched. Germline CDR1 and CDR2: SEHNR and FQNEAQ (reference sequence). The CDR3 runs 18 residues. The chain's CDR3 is CASSSTPGQGPLGETQYF. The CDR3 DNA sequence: TGTGCCAGCAGCTCGACCCCGGGACAGGGGCCCCTGGGTGAGACCCAGTACTTC.

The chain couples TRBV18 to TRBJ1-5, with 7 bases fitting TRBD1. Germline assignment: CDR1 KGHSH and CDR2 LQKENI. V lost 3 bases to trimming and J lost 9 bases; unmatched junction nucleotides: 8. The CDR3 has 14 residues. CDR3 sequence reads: CASSPGQESGPQHF. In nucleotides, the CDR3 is TGTGCCAGCTCACCCGGACAGGAATCAGGGCCCCAGCATTTT.

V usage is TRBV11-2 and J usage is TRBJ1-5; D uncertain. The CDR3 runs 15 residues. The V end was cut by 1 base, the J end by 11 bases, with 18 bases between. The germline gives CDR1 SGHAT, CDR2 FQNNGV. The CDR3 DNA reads TGTGCCAGCAGCTTAGGGCAGACGGTTCCTCAAGCCCAGCATTTT. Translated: CASSLGQTVPQAQHF.

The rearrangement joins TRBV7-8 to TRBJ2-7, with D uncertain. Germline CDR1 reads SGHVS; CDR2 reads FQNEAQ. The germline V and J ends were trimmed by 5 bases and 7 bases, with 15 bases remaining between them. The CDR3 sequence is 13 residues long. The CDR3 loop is CASSTSARIEQYF. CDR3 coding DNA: TGTGCCAGCAGCACCTCCGCTAGAATTGAGCAGTACTTC.